This TCR beta chain was sequenced for a study of OX40 agonist ivuxolimab in advanced cancers. This CDR3 has 14 residues. Germline lookup yields CDR1 SGHNT and CDR2 YENEEA. V was pared by 0 bases and J by 8 bases, with 14 bases between. Sequenced by immunoSEQ multiplex PCR; TCRdb stores in-frame clones only, minus some. Among 60,000 to 65,000 clones listed, approximately 90% were seen once. Source: CD4+ or CD8+ T cells sorted from blood, taken in a trial of the OX40 agonist ivuxolimab. This sequence originates from an adult with an advanced solid tumor such as melanoma, head and neck, liver or kidney cancer. The rearrangement joins TRBV11-3 to TRBJ2-7; D perhaps matches TRBD1 (6 bases). This chain's CDR3 is CASSLDQGHPQQYF. The CDR3 DNA reads TGTGCCAGCAGCTTAGATCAGGGACACCCTCAGCAGTACTTC.